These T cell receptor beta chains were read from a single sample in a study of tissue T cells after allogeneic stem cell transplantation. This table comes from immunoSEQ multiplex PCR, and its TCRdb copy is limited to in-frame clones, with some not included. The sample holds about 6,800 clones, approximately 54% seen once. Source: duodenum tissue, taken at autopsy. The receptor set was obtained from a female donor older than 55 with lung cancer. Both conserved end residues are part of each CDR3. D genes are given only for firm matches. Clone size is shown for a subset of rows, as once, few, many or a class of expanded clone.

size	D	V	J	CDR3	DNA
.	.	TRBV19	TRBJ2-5	CASSIGLQGTQYF	TGTGCCAGTAGTATAGGCCTGCAGGGGACCCAGTACTTC
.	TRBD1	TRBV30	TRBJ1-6	CAWSLGQGRFGLYNSPLHF	TGTGCCTGGAGTCTCGGACAGGGAAGATTTGGGCTATATAATTCACCCCTCCACTTT
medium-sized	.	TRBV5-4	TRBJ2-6	CASSLYWLSGANVLTF	TGTGCCAGCAGCTTGTATTGGCTCTCTGGGGCCAACGTCCTGACTTTC
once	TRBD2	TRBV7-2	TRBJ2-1	CASSLGRTSGGNEQFF	TGTGCCAGCAGCTTAGGTCGGACTAGCGGGGGTAATGAGCAGTTCTTC
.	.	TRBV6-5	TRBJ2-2	CASSNRRDTGELFF	TGTGCCAGCTCTAACAGAAGGGACACCGGGGAGCTGTTTTTT
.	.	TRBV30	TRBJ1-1	CAWSIDLNTEAFF	TGTGCCTGGAGTATAGACCTGAACACTGAAGCTTTCTTT
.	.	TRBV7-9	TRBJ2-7	CASSISSVPGEQYF	TGTGCCAGCAGCATTTCTAGCGTCCCGGGCGAGCAGTACTTC
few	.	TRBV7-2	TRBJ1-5	CASNQAGQPQHF	TGTGCCAGCAACCAAGCGGGGCAGCCCCAGCATTTT
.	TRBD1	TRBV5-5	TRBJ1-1	CASSLVGTGGDTEAFF	TGTGCCAGCAGCTTGGTGGGGACAGGGGGTGACACTGAAGCTTTCTTT
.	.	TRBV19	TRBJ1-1	CASLRGREAFF	TGTGCCAGTTTAAGAGGGCGTGAAGCTTTCTTT
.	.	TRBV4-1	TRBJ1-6	CASSQDQGRISNSPLHF	TGCGCCAGCAGCCAAGATCAGGGGCGGATTTCTAATTCACCCCTCCACTTT
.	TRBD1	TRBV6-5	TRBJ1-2	CASSYLKGASGYTF	TGTGCCAGCAGTTATCTTAAGGGGGCAAGTGGCTACACCTTC
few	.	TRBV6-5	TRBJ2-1	CASSYDRGNEQFF	TGTGCCAGCAGTTACGACCGCGGGAATGAGCAGTTCTTC